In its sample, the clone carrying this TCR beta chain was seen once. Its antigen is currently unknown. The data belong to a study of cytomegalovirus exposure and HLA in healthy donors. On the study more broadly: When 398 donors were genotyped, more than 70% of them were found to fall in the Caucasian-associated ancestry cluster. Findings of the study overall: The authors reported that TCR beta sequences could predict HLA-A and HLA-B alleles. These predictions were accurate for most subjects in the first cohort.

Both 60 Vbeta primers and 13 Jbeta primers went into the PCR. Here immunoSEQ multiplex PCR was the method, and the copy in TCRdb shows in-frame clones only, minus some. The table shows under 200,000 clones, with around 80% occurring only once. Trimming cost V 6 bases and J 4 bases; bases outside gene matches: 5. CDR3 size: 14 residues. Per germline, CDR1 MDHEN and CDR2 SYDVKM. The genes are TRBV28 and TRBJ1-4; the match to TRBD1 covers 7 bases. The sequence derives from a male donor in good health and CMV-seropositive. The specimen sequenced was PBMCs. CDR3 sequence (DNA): TGTGCCAGCAGCGTACAGGGGATTAATGAAAAACTGTTTTTT. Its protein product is CASSVQGINEKLFF.